Sequencing of this TCR beta chain was carried out in a study of shared clonotypes between healthy human individuals. The study's findings and limits: It was the few donors that limited the genetic and exposure-history diversity represented.

The CDR3 covers 13 residues. Germline V CDR1 and CDR2: GTSNPN, SVGIG (reference sequence). Between the trimmed V and J ends, which lost 1 base and 5 bases, there was a span of 11 bases. Generated by immunoSEQ multiplex PCR, the TCRdb table keeps only in-frame clones and is missing some. The sample consists of approximately 470,000 clones, about 72% of them appearing once. This clone has a handful of counts. The antigen is undetermined. The V gene is TRBV30, the J gene TRBJ1-1; D gene unclear. The source of this sequence is a woman aged 40 to 50 in good health. Some clones in this sample may be carry-over from other donors' samples. Material for sequencing was PBMCs. The CDR3 spells CAWSEIVETEAFF. The CDR3 DNA sequence: TGTGCCTGGAGTGAGATAGTGGAGACTGAAGCTTTCTTT.